This TCR beta chain was identified in a study of T-cell reconstitution after alpha-beta-depleted transplantation in children. During its preparation, the TCRbeta library received unique molecular identifiers. TCRdb passed the PCR reads through MiXCR, listing each CDR3 protein once. The repertoire consists of about 240,000 distinct CDR3 sequences, with around 12% occurring once and the leading ten covering over 2%. This clonotype was picked up many times. Germline CDR1 is DFQATT and CDR2 is SNEGSKA (reference sequence). J gave up 2 bases and V 0 bases, and 4 bases lay outside the gene matches. The CDR3 length is 14 residues.

The material sequenced was PBMCs from the stem cell graft donor, taken from the stem cell graft. The receptor was isolated from a human donor who donated a stem cell graft to a child with acute lymphoblastic leukemia. This sequence joins TRBV20-1 and TRBJ2-7, with 7 bases lining up with TRBD1. This CDR3 reads CSARDTGATYEQYF. The CDR3 DNA sequence: TGCAGTGCTAGAGATACAGGGGCCACCTACGAGCAGTACTTC.